This TCR beta chain appears in the sequencing data of a study of esophageal squamous cell carcinoma under preoperative chemotherapy. Points on this clonotype: One end of the junction fails to match germline, which may point to a read error.

In TCRdb, the PCR reads were re-called with MiXCR into one record per CDR3 protein. The table includes tens of thousands of distinct CDR3 sequences, roughly 50% detected once. The sample's time point: before preoperative PTX-NDP chemotherapy. CDR3 length: 12 residues. Germline assignment: CDR1 SGHTA and CDR2 FQGNSA. V is TRBV7-2 and J is TRBJ2-5; D unresolved. The clonotype was recovered from a human donor with esophageal squamous cell carcinoma. The donor label of this sample is uncertain. The specimen was obtained from a patient given preoperative chemotherapy. CDR3 sequence reads: CAGGLDQETQYF. In DNA form, the CDR3 reads TGTGCCGGCGGCCTAGACCAGGAGACCCAGTACTTC.